Listed below are T cell receptor beta chains from one sample, sequenced in a study of blood T cell repertoires in COVID-19. Sequencing used immunoSEQ multiplex PCR; TCRdb keeps in-frame clones, though not all of them. The sample yields about 170,000 clones, 65% to 85% seen once. Material for sequencing was PBMCs or T cells enriched from blood (not recorded which). Receptor source: a woman aged 50 to 65 in a cohort exposed to, infected with or recovered from COVID-19 (not recorded which). The CDR3 runs from the conserved cysteine through the conserved F or W. The D gene is left open where the match is weak. Some rows mark clone size as missing; the rest say once, few, many or name a class of expanded clone.

d_gene	v_gene	j_gene	abundance	CDR3aa	CDR3nt
TRBD1	TRBV4-2	TRBJ1-5	-	CASSQEGTGDSNQPQHF	TGTGCCAGCAGCCAGGAAGGGACAGGGGATAGCAATCAGCCCCAGCATTTT
-	TRBV5-4	TRBJ1-2	-	CASRLGQGQYGYTF	TGTGCCAGCAGATTAGGGCAGGGGCAATATGGCTACACCTTC
TRBD1	TRBV5-1	TRBJ2-7	-	CASSLGQGEYEQYF	TGCGCCAGCAGCTTAGGACAGGGGGAATACGAGCAGTACTTC
-	TRBV5-1	TRBJ1-1	few	CASSLAAGMNTEAFF	TGCGCCAGCAGCTTGGCCGCGGGGATGAACACTGAAGCTTTCTTT
-	TRBV7-2	TRBJ2-2	-	CASSFRSGPGELFF	TGTGCCAGCAGCTTTCGTAGCGGTCCCGGGGAGCTGTTTTTT
TRBD1	TRBV7-3	TRBJ1-2	-	CASSLTGTGGNYGYTF	TGTGCCAGCAGCTTAACGGGGACAGGGGGTAACTATGGCTACACCTTC
TRBD1	TRBV27	TRBJ2-7	-	CASSSAGGRGDEQYF	TGTGCCAGCAGTTCAGCAGGGGGCAGAGGCGACGAGCAGTACTTC
-	TRBV2	TRBJ2-1	-	CASRIGQYNEQFF	TGTGCCAGCAGGATAGGACAGTACAATGAGCAGTTCTTC
-	TRBV29-1	TRBJ2-5	-	CSVDRRGLGGIETQYF	TGCAGCGTTGACAGAAGGGGACTCGGTGGGATAGAGACCCAGTACTTC
TRBD1	TRBV7-2	TRBJ1-5	-	CASSRDRLTKAQHF	TGTGCCAGCAGTCGGGACAGGTTGACAAAGGCCCAGCATTTT
TRBD2	TRBV6-5	TRBJ2-3	-	CASSPLAGEDTQYF	TGTGCCAGCAGCCCACTAGCGGGGGAAGATACGCAGTATTTT